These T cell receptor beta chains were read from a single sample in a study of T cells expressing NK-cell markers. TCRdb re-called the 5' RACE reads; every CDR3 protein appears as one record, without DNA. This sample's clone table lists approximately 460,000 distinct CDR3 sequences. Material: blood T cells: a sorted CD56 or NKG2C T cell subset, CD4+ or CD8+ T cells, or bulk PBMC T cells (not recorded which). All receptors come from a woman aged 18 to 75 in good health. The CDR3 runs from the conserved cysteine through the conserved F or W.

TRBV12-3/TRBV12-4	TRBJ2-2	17	CASSGAAGGPRTGELFF
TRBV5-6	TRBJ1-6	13	CASSLRVYSPLHF
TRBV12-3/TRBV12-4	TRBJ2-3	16	CASRAAPGQGAGTQYF
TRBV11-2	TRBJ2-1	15	CASSLVFSGVNEQFF
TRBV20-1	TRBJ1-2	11	CSASDLRGYTF
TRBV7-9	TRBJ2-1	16	CASSLAPGGYNNEQFF
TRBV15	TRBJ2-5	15	CATTRGRGWQETQYF
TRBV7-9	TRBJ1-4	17	CASIFFGTGGSNEKLFF
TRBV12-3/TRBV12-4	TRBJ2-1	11	CASSLGLEQFF
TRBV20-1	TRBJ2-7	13	CSIAGGLSYEQYF
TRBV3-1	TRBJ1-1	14	CASSPPGRNTEAFF
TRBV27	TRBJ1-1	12	CASRASGEQAFF
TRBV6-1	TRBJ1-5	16	CASSENIGTVNQPQHF
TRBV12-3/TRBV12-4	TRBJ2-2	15	CASRRTGGRTGELFF
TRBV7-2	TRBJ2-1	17	CASSLAGSQLSGNEQFF
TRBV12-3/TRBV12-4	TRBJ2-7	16	CASSPRPSAGEYEQYF
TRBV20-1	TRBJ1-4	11	CSARFNEKLFF
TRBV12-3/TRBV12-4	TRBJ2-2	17	CASSLGQSASRIGELFF
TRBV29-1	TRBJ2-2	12	CSAYRRSGELFF
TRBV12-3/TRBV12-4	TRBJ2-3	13	CASSLDGARAQYF
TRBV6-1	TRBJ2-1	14	CASSQGGENNEQFF
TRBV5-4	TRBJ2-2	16	CASSSQTGGGTGELFF
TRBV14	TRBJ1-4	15	CASSQSGPRGEKLFF
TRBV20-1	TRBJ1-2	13	CSARVARPDGYTF
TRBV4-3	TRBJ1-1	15	CASSQDTGANTEAFF
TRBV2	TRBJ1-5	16	CASTKGGGRGNQPQHF
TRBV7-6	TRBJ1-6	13	CASSFNRNSPLHF
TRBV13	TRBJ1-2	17	CASSLAGQGLRNYGYTF
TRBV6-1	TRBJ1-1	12	CASSDVGREAFF
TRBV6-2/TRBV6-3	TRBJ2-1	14	CASTWRQGAFEQFF
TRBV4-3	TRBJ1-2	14	CASSPTGTGSRNTF
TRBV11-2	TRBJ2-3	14	CASSRVVLSDTQYF
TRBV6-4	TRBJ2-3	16	CASSPTSGGATDTQYF
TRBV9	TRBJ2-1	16	CASSHRRQGEYNEQFF
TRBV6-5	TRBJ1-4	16	CASSYSTGRGNEKLFF
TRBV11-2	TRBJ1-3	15	CASSPPRNPGNTIYF
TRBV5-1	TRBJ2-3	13	CASKREPTDTHYF
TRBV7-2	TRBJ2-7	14	CASSLGHSTYEQYF
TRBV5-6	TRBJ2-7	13	CASSPGTVGPQYF
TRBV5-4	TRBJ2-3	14	CASSPSLHTDTQYF
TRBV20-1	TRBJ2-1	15	CSASSLASGTGEQFF
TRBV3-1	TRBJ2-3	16	CASSQEGTSTTDTQYF
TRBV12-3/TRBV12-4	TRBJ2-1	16	CASSSKSGGADNEQFF
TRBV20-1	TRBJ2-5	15	CSAPRGDSKQETQYF
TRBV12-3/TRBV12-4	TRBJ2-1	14	CASGSGILYNEQFF
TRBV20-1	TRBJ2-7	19	CSARGFGTSGRASIYEQYF
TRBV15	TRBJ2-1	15	CATSRERVGWDEQFF
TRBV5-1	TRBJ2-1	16	CASSLSGSGTYNEQFF
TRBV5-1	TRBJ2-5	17	CASSSGLAGGSGETQYF
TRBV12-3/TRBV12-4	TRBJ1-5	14	CASSGTASNQPQHF